One and the same sample provided the 9 T cell receptor beta chains below, sequenced in a study of regulatory T cells in long-lasting Graves disease. Time point described: persistent/refractory GD, antithyroid drugs over 5 years with positive TRAb. Isolated PBMC RNA provided the starting material for the TCR library. Arm-PCR of CDR3 regions and iRepertoire HTBI primers were used to build TCR beta libraries. TCRdb reprocessed the multiplex PCR reads via MiXCR and lists one record per CDR3 protein. This sample has approximately 360,000 distinct CDR3 sequences, with 20% to 25% found just once. This material consisted of peripheral blood mononuclear cells (PBMCs), taken when the disease was refractory, from a patient treated with antithyroid drugs. Receptors originate from a woman in her thirties or forties with Graves disease.

V and J are TRBV11-2 and TRBJ2-1; 12 nucleotides align to TRBD2. With V trimmed by 6 bases and J by 5 bases, 5 bases remained unmatched. From germline, CDR1 is SGHAT and CDR2 FQNNGV. The CDR3 runs 15 residues. The CDR3 coding sequence is TGTGCCAGCAGAAGACTAGCGGGAGCCAACAATGAGCAGTTCTTC. Translation gives CASRRLAGANNEQFF.

V gene TRBV2 combines with J gene TRBJ2-4; 10 bases agree with TRBD1. The CDR3 loop spans 17 amino acids. In germline, CDR1 is SNHLY, CDR2 FYNNEI. The V gene end was trimmed by 6 bases and the J gene end by 7 bases; junction bases not matched to a gene: 15. The CDR3 region is CASRGFTGTGDFNIQYF. The CDR3 DNA sequence: TGTGCCAGCAGAGGATTTACTGGGACAGGGGATTTTAACATTCAGTACTTC.

The chain links TRBV5-4 to TRBJ1-2; the D is unclear. V lost 3 bases and J lost 7, with 13 bases in between. Per the germline V gene, CDR1 is SGHNT and CDR2 is YYREEE (reference sequence). The CDR3 is 13 residues long. This CDR3 is CASSSLARSGYTF. CDR3 in DNA: TGTGCCAGCAGCTCCCTGGCCAGGAGTGGCTACACCTTC.

This clonotype came up many times. The chain joins TRBV5-5 to TRBJ1-1, with 8 bases matching TRBD1. The germline gives CDR1 SGHKS, CDR2 YYEKEE (reference sequence). The CDR3 extends over 14 amino acids. V dropped 3 bases and J dropped 0; count of bases not matched to a gene: 1. The CDR3 region is CASSWDRMNTEAFF. The CDR3 region has the DNA TGTGCCAGCAGCTGGGACAGGATGAACACTGAAGCTTTCTTT. The full variable domain, its missing parts supplied by reference TRBV5-5 and TRBJ1-1, is DAGVTQSPTHLIKTRGQQVTLRCSPISGHKSVSWYQQVLGQGPQFIFQYYEKEERGRGNFPDRFSARQFPNYSSELNVNALLLGDSALYLCASSWDRMNTEAFFGQGTRLTVV.

This clonotype was recorded at least ten times. The chain recombines TRBV2 with TRBJ1-4, with D unclear. Germline loops: CDR1 SNHLY, CDR2 FYNNEI. Trimming pared 4 bases from V and 4 bases from J, leaving 7 bases between. The CDR3 extends over 13 amino acids. The CDR3 DNA reads TGTGCCAGCAGTGGCCGGTATAATGAAAAACTGTTTTTT. It specifies CASSGRYNEKLFF.

This clonotype was picked up many times. The chain is built from TRBV19 and TRBJ2-2, with 13 bases matching TRBD2. This CDR3 region has 18 residues. Germline V gene lookup returns CDR1 LNHDA and CDR2 SQIVND (reference sequence). With V trimmed by 7 bases and J by 2 bases, 10 bases remained unmatched. This chain's CDR3 is CASTYVLAGGTNTGELFF. The CDR3 bases are TGTGCCAGTACCTATGTACTAGCGGGAGGGACTAACACCGGGGAGCTGTTTTTT.

The genes are TRBV20-1 and TRBJ2-2, with TRBD1 matching 9 bases. The CDR3 covers 14 residues. V was pared by 1 base and J by 3 bases, with 0 bases of the junction left unmatched. Germline CDR1 and CDR2: DFQATT and SNEGSKA (reference sequence). The CDR3 nucleotides are TGCAGTGCTAGAGGACAGGGGGACACCGGGGAGCTGTTTTTT. It specifies CSARGQGDTGELFF.

The J gene is TRBJ2-7, the V gene TRBV14; D is ambiguous. The CDR3 consists of 16 residues. Looked up from germline, CDR1 is SGHDN and CDR2 is FVKESK. V shed 4 bases and J shed 2 bases, with 18 bases lying between them. Written as DNA, the CDR3 is TGTGCCAGCAGCCCAAAGGGCCCTACCCGCACCTACGAGCAGTACTTC. Protein product: CASSPKGPTRTYEQYF.

Only a few counts were recorded for this clonotype. The CDR3 sequence: CASSGGTDTGELFF. The CDR3 DNA sequence: TGTGCCAGCAGTGGAGGGACAGACACCGGGGAGCTGTTTTTT. V usage is TRBV6-1 and J usage is TRBJ2-2; 7 bases are a match to TRBD1. CDR1 and CDR2 from the germline V gene are MNHNS and SASEGT. The trim removed 4 bases at V and 3 bases at J, leaving 2 bases unmatched. The CDR3 loop spans 14 amino acids.